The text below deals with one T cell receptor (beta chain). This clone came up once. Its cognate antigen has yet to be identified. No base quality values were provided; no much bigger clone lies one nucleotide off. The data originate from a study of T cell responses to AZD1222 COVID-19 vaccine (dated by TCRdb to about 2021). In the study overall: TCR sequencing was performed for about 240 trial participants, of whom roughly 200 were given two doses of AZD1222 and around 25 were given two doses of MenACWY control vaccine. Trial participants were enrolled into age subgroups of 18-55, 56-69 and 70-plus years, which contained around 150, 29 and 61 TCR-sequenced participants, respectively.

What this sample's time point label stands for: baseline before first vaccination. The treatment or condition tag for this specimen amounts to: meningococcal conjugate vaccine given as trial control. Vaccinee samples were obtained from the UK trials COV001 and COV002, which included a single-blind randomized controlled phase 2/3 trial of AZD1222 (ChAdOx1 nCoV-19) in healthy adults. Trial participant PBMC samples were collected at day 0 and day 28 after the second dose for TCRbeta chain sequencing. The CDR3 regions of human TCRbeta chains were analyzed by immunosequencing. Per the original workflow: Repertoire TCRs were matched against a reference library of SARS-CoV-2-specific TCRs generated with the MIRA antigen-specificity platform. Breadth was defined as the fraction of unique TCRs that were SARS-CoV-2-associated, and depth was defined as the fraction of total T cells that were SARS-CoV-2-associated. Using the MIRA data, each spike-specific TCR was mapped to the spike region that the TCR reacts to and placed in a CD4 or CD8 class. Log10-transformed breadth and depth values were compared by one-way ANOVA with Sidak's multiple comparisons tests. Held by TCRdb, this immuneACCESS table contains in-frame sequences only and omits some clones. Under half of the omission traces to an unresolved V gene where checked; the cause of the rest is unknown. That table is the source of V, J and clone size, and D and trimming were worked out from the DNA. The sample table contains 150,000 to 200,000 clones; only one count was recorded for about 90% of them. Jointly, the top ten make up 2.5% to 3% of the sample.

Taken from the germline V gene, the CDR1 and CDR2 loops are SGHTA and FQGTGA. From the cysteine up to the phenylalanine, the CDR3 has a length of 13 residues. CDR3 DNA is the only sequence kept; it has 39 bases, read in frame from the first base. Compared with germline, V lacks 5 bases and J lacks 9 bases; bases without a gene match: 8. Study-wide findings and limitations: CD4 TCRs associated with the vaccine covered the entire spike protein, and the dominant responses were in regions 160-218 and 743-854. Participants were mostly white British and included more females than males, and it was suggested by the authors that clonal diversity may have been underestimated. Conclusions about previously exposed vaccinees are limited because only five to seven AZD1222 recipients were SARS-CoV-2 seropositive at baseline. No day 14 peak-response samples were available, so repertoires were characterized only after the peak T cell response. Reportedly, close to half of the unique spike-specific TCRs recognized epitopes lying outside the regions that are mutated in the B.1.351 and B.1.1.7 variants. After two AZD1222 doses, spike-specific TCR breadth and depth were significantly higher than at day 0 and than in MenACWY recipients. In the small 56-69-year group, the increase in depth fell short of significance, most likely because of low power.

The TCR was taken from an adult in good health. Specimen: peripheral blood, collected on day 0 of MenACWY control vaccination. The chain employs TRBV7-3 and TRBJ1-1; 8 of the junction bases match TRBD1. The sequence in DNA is TGTGCCAGCAGCGCCCGGGACAGGACGAAAGCTTTCTTT. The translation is CASSARDRTKAFF. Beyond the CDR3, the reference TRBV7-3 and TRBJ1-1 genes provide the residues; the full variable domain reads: GAGVSQTPSNKVTEKGKYVELRCDPISGHTALYWYRQSLGQGPEFLIYFQGTGAADDSGLPNDRFFAVRPEGSVSTLKIQRTERGDSAVYLCASSARDRTKAFFGQGTRLTVV.